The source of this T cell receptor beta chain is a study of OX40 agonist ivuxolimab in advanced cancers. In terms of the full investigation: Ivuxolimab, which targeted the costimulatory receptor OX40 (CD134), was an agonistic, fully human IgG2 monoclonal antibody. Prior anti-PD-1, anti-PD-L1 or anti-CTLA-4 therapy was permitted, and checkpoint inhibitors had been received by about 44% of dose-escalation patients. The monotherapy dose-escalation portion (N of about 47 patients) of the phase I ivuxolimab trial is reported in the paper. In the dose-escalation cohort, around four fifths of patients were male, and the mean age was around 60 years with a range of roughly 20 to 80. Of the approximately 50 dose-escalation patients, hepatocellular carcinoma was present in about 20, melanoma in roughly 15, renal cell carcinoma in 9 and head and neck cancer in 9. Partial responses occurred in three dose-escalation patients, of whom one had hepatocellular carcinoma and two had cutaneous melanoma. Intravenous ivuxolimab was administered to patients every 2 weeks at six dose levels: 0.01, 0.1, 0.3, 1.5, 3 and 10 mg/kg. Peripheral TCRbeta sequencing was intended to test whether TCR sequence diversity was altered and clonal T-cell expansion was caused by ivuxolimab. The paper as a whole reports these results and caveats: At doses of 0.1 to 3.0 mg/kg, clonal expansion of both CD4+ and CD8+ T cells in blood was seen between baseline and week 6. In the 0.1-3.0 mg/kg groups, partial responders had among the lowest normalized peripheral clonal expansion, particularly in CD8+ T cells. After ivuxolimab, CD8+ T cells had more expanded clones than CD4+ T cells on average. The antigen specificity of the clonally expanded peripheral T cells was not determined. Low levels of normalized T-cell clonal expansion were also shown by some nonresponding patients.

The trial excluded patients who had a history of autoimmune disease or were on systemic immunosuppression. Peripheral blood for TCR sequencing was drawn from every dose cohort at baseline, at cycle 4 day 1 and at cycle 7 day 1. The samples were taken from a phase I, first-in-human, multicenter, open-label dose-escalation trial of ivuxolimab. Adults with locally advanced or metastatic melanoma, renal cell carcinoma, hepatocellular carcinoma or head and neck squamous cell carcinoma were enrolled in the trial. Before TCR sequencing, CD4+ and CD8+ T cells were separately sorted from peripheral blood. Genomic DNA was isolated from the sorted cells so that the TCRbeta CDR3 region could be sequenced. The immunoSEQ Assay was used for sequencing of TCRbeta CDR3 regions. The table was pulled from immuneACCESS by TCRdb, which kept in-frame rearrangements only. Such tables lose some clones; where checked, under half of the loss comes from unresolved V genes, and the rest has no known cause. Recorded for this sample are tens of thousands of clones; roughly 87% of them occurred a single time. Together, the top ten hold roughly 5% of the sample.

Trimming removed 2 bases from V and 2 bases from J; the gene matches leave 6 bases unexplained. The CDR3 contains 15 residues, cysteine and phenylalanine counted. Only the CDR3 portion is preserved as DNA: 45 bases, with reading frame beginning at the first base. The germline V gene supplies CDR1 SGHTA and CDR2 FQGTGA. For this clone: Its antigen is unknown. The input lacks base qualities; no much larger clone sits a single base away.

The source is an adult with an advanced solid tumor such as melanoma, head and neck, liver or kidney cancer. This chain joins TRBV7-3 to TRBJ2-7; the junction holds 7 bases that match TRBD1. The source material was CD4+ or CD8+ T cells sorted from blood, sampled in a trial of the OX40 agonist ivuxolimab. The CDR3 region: CASSLSSTGPYEQYF. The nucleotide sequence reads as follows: TGTGCCAGCAGCTTATCCTCGACAGGGCCCTACGAGCAGTACTTC.